The 20 T cell receptor beta chains reported below all come from one sample, sequenced in a study of T cell responses to AZD1222 COVID-19 vaccine. Some clones are missing from TCRdb's copy, which holds only in-frame ones; the method was immunoSEQ multiplex PCR. The sample has 140,000 or so clones; roughly 89% are singletons. The sample was peripheral blood, taken on day 0 of AZD1222 vaccination. The origin of the receptors is an adult in good health.

The chain joins TRBV30 to TRBJ1-2; D is unclear. CDR1 is GTSNPN, CDR2 SVGIG, per germline (reference sequence). The CDR3 runs 13 residues. V was shortened by 0 bases and J by 6 bases, with 11 bases between the two germline ends. The CDR3 loop reads CAWSVAVRHGYTF. The CDR3 DNA reads as TGTGCCTGGAGTGTTGCAGTAAGGCATGGCTACACCTTC.

This chain links TRBV7-9 with TRBJ2-2; D remains ambiguous. The CDR3 has 12 amino acids. Germline V gene data show CDR1 as SEHNR and CDR2 as FQNEAQ (reference sequence). Trimming took off 1 base at V and 6 bases at J, with 3 bases between the two ends. In nucleotides, the CDR3 is TGTGCCAGCAGCTTAGGGGCCGGGGAGCTGTTTTTT. Its translation is CASSLGAGELFF.

The chain is built from TRBV7-9 and TRBJ1-1; no definite D call. CDR1 SEHNR and CDR2 FQNEAQ come from the germline V gene (reference sequence). Between the trimmed V and J ends, which lost 3 bases and 7 bases, there was a span of 24 bases. The CDR3 has 17 residues. CDR3 in amino acids: CASSFRRLINDGGEAFF. The CDR3 DNA reads as TGTGCCAGCAGCTTTAGACGACTTATTAATGACGGCGGTGAAGCTTTCTTT.

CDR3 nucleotides: TGTGCCAGCACCCCGGCGATTGACAGCTCTGGAAACACCATATATTTT. Its protein is CASTPAIDSSGNTIYF. The J gene is TRBJ1-3, the V gene TRBV28, with a weak D call TRBD1 (5 bases). The CDR3 spans 16 residues. Germline CDR1 reads MDHEN; CDR2 reads SYDVKM. V was trimmed by 7 bases and J by 0 bases, leaving 16 bases between them.

A single count supports this clone. The chain is built from TRBV27 and TRBJ2-7; no clear D gene. Trimming took 5 bases from V and 0 from J, leaving 8 bases between them. Germline-derived CDR1 and CDR2 are MNHEY and SMNVEV (reference sequence). The CDR3 extends over 13 amino acids. The CDR3 spells CASSPGRSYEQYF. The DNA of the CDR3 is TGTGCCAGCAGTCCGGGTCGCTCCTACGAGCAGTACTTC.

The genes are TRBV19 and TRBJ1-2; the D gene is possibly TRBD1 (6 bases). The germline gives CDR1 LNHDA, CDR2 SQIVND (reference sequence). The CDR3 is 16 residues long. V lost 2 bases, J lost 4 bases, and 17 bases lay in between. CDR3 loop: CASSIMSGQNAYGYTF. In nucleotides, the CDR3 is TGTGCCAGTAGTATAATGTCCGGACAGAATGCCTATGGCTACACCTTC.

This clone was seen a single time. The V gene is TRBV19, the J gene TRBJ1-5; D unresolved. V was clipped by 3 bases and J by 11 bases, with 14 bases between them. This CDR3 is built from 13 residues. From germline, CDR1 is LNHDA and CDR2 SQIVND (reference sequence). The CDR3 nucleotides are TGTGCCAGTAGTATGCTAGAGGGCAAGACCCAGCATTTT. It encodes CASSMLEGKTQHF.

The V gene is TRBV10-3, the J gene TRBJ2-2; 11 positions match TRBD2. V was pared by 2 bases and J by 5 bases, with 10 bases of the junction left unmatched. Germline loops: CDR1 ENHRY, CDR2 SYGVKD. The CDR3 has 18 residues. CDR3 DNA: TGTGCCATCAGTGAGGGGGCTAGCGGGAGGAGCGGGACCGGGGAGCTGTTTTTT. Translation: CAISEGASGRSGTGELFF.

The chain carries TRBV9 and TRBJ2-1; 9 bases agree with TRBD2. The germline gives CDR1 SGDLS, CDR2 YYNGEE. V gave up 0 bases and J gave up 8 bases; unmatched junction bases: 9. The CDR3 extends over 16 amino acids. This CDR3 reads CASSVDGRAGGDEQFF. For the CDR3, the DNA is TGTGCCAGCAGCGTAGATGGCCGAGCGGGAGGCGATGAGCAGTTCTTC.

The CDR3 loop reads CASSPPGGTGRGDTQYF. The CDR3 DNA reads TGTGCCAGCAGTCCCCCCGGTGGTACAGGGAGGGGGGATACGCAGTATTTT. The chain joins TRBV28 to TRBJ2-3; tentative D call: TRBD2 (7 bases). The CDR3 extends over 17 amino acids. Deletions cut 5 bases from V and 6 bases from J, with 24 bases between. CDR1 MDHEN and CDR2 SYDVKM come from the germline V gene. Full variable domain (outside the CDR3, taken from reference TRBV28 and TRBJ2-3): DVKVTQSSRYLVKRTGEKVFLECVQDMDHENMFWYRQDPGLGLRLIYFSYDVKMKEKGDIPEGYSVSREKKERFSLILESASTNQTSMYLCASSPPGGTGRGDTQYFGPGTRLTVL.

V and J are TRBV9 and TRBJ2-2; 8 nucleotides line up with TRBD1. This CDR3 region has 15 residues. Germline CDR1 SGDLS, CDR2 YYNGEE. V shed 4 bases and J 7 bases; nucleotides not matched to a gene: 9. CDR3 DNA sequence: TGTGCCAGCAGCCGGACAGGGTATAGGGGCGGGGAGCTGTTTTTT. As protein: CASSRTGYRGGELFF.

The V gene is TRBV15, the J gene TRBJ2-5; 11 bases fit TRBD2. The CDR3 spans 21 residues. Germline CDR1 and CDR2: LNHNV and YYDKDF (reference sequence). V dropped 1 base and J dropped 1; count of bases not matched to a gene: 17. CDR3 sequence: CATSRVSPGLAAKGPQETQYF. CDR3 bases: TGTGCCACCAGCAGAGTGAGTCCGGGACTAGCGGCCAAGGGCCCCCAAGAGACCCAGTACTTC.

This clone was detected once. The CDR3 loop reads CASSPQFPGELFF. CDR3 nucleotides: TGTGCCAGCTCACCACAGTTTCCCGGGGAGCTGTTTTTT. The chain has TRBV18 and TRBJ2-2, with D uncertain. In germline, CDR1 is KGHSH, CDR2 LQKENI. CDR3 length equals 13 residues. The germline V and J ends were trimmed by 1 base and 6 bases, with 6 bases remaining between them.

The V gene is TRBV29-1, the J gene TRBJ1-2; tentatively, D is TRBD1 (6 bases). V dropped 4 bases and J dropped 1 base, with 10 bases sitting between them. Germline CDR1 reads SQVTM; CDR2 reads ANQGSEA. The CDR3 has 13 residues. CDR3 loop: CSVGTDLNYGYTF. The CDR3 nucleotides are TGCAGCGTTGGGACAGACCTTAACTATGGCTACACCTTC. The whole variable domain, filled in from reference TRBV29-1 and TRBJ1-2, reads SAVISQKPSRDICQRGTSLTIQCQVDSQVTMMFWYRQQPGQSLTLIATANQGSEATYESGFVIDKFPISRPNLTFSTLTVSNMSPEDSSIYLCSVGTDLNYGYTFGSGTRLTVV.

The J gene is TRBJ2-1, the V gene TRBV28; D gene ambiguous. Trimming shortened V by 7 bases and J by 0 bases, and 25 bases separated the two germline ends. The germline V gene encodes CDR1 MDHEN and CDR2 SYDVKM. The CDR3 totals 19 residues. CDR3 region: CASTPNEDLEPSSYNEQFF. The CDR3 DNA reads TGTGCCAGCACCCCTAATGAGGACCTGGAGCCCAGCTCCTACAATGAGCAGTTCTTC.

This chain connects TRBV6-1 to TRBJ1-1; a weak D match, TRBD1 (5 bases). V shed 3 bases and J shed 1 base, with 12 bases lying between them. Germline values: CDR1 MNHNS, CDR2 SASEGT. There are 15 residues in the CDR3. The CDR3 sequence is CASSDYETENTEAFF. DNA of the CDR3: TGTGCCAGCAGTGATTACGAGACAGAGAACACTGAAGCTTTCTTT.

This chain uses TRBV11-2 with TRBJ1-2; maybe TRBD1 (5 bases). V dropped 5 bases and J dropped 5 bases, with 15 bases sitting between them. The germline V gene has CDR1 SGHAT and CDR2 FQNNGV. There are 14 residues in the CDR3. The CDR3 sequence is CASSPPQGRYGYTF. The CDR3 nucleotides are TGTGCCAGCAGCCCCCCCCAGGGTCGGTATGGCTACACCTTC.

This chain connects TRBV12-5 to TRBJ2-3; 8 bases map to TRBD1. The V gene end was trimmed by 7 bases and the J gene end by 6 bases; junction bases not matched to a gene: 6. The CDR3 runs to 13 residues. Germline V gene data show CDR1 as LGHNT and CDR2 as FRNRAP. The CDR3 sequence is CASASRQGDTQYF. CDR3 sequence (DNA): TGTGCTAGTGCCTCCCGACAGGGGGATACGCAGTATTTT.

The V and J genes are TRBV7-9 and TRBJ1-1; D ambiguous. The V and J ends lost 4 bases and 11 bases respectively, with 11 bases between them. The CDR3 extends over 11 amino acids. Looked up from germline, CDR1 is SEHNR and CDR2 is FQNEAQ (reference sequence). CDR3 in amino acids: CASSSGRGAFF. CDR3 nucleotide sequence: TGTGCCAGCAGCTCCGGACGAGGGGCTTTCTTT.

V is TRBV5-6 and J is TRBJ1-6; D is unclear. Trimming pared 0 bases from V and 10 bases from J, leaving 14 bases between. From germline, CDR1 is SGHDT and CDR2 YYEEEE. This CDR3 spans 15 amino acids. CDR3 residues: CASSLVVGVRSPLHF. The CDR3 coding sequence is TGTGCCAGCAGCTTGGTAGTTGGGGTCCGGTCACCCCTCCACTTT.